Listed here are 8 T cell receptor beta chains from one sample, sequenced in a study of chronic HIV infection and antiretroviral therapy. TCRdb reprocessed the 5' RACE reads via MiXCR and lists one record per CDR3 protein. The data hold 40,000 to 50,000 distinct CDR3 sequences, with approximately 19% observed a single time. The sequenced material came from peripheral blood. The receptors were sampled from an adult who had HIV and had not received antiretroviral therapy, or was an uninfected healthy control (not recorded which).

This sequence joins TRBV28 and TRBJ2-7; the D gene is possibly TRBD2 (6 bases). The CDR3 contains 14 residues. Deletions cut 6 bases from V and 7 bases from J, with 19 bases between. The germline V gene has CDR1 MDHEN and CDR2 SYDVKM. This CDR3 reads CASSLPGGSREQYF. CDR3 DNA sequence: TGTGCCAGCAGCTTGCCTGGAGGGTCGCGGGAGCAGTACTTC. Using reference TRBV28 and TRBJ2-7 for the parts outside the CDR3, the full variable domain is DVKVTQSSRYLVKRTGEKVFLECVQDMDHENMFWYRQDPGLGLRLIYFSYDVKMKEKGDIPEGYSVSREKKERFSLILESASTNQTSMYLCASSLPGGSREQYFGPGTRLTVT.

V is TRBV29-1 and J is TRBJ2-1; 9 nucleotides line up with TRBD2. Germline V gene data show CDR1 as SQVTM and CDR2 as ANQGSEA. The CDR3 totals 12 residues. V dropped 7 bases and J dropped 6; count of bases not matched to a gene: 4. The CDR3 nucleotides read TGCAGCGCTCCGGGACTAGCCAATGAGCAGTTCTTC. Translated, it gives CSAPGLANEQFF.

The chain couples TRBV29-1 to TRBJ1-1; 8 nucleotides match TRBD1. CDR3 length: 14 residues. Germline loops: CDR1 SQVTM, CDR2 ANQGSEA. The J segment lost 3 bases and the V segment lost 4 bases, leaving 7 bases of the junction unmatched. The CDR3 spells CSVGAGGPDTEAFF. The CDR3 DNA follows: TGCAGCGTTGGAGCAGGGGGCCCGGACACTGAAGCTTTCTTT.

This clonotype has more than one count but fewer than ten. The CDR3 sequence: CSAGGGPGYEQYF. The CDR3 DNA follows: TGCAGCGCTGGGGGGGGGCCCGGGTACGAGCAGTACTTC. The chain joins TRBV29-1 to TRBJ2-7, with D possibly TRBD2 on 7 matching bases. Per germline, CDR1 SQVTM and CDR2 ANQGSEA. The V and J ends lost 7 bases and 4 bases respectively, with 17 bases between them. There are 13 residues in the CDR3.

The rearrangement joins TRBV11-1 to TRBJ2-1; D not resolved. V lost 2 bases and J 9 bases, leaving 8 bases between the germline ends. Per the germline V gene, CDR1 is SGHAT and CDR2 is FQDESV (reference sequence). The CDR3 totals 12 residues. CDR3 bases: TGTGCCAGCAGCTTACGCGTGGGTGAGCAGTTCTTC. The encoded protein is CASSLRVGEQFF. Combining the CDR3 with reference TRBV11-1 and TRBJ2-1 gives the whole variable domain EAEVAQSPRYKITEKSQAVAFWCDPISGHATLYWYRQILGQGPELLVQFQDESVVDDSQLPKDRFSAERLKGVDSTLKIQPAELGDSAMYLCASSLRVGEQFFGPGTRLTVL.

The table lists this clonotype with a few counts. The CDR3 reads CASSIDRQRYVNTEAFF. Written as DNA, the CDR3 is TGTGCCAGCAGCATAGACAGGCAGAGATATGTGAACACTGAAGCTTTCTTT. The chain recombines TRBV5-6 with TRBJ1-1; the D gene is possibly TRBD1 (6 bases). Germline CDR1 reads SGHDT; CDR2 reads YYEEEE. V dropped 4 bases and J dropped 0 bases, with 19 bases sitting between them. The CDR3 covers 17 residues.

V usage is TRBV28 and J usage is TRBJ2-3; 7 bases agree with TRBD2. This CDR3 is 15 amino acids long. Trimming took 7 bases from V and 0 from J; bases not matched to a gene: 7. Per germline, CDR1 MDHEN and CDR2 SYDVKM. CDR3: CASTLRDYSTDTQYF. The CDR3 bases are TGTGCCAGCACCCTCCGGGACTACAGCACAGATACGCAGTATTTT.

The chain couples TRBV5-1 to TRBJ1-4, with D unclear. V gave up 3 bases and J gave up 8 bases, with 20 bases separating them. From germline, CDR1 is SGHRS and CDR2 YFSETQ. The CDR3 is made up of 16 amino acids. Here the CDR3 DNA reads TGCGCCAGCAGCTCCGTTCAGAGTTTGGCCTCCGAAAAACTGTTTTTT. Translated, it gives CASSSVQSLASEKLFF. The full variable domain, in which reference TRBV5-1 and TRBJ1-4 provide the parts outside the CDR3, is KAGVTQTPRYLIKTRGQQVTLSCSPISGHRSVSWYQQTPGQGLQFLFEYFSETQRNKGNFPGRFSGRQFSNSRSEMNVSTLELGDSALYLCASSSVQSLASEKLFFGSGTQLSVL.